This TCR beta chain emerged from a study of cytomegalovirus exposure and HLA in healthy donors. Study-wide points: Researchers catalogued 164 TCR beta chains as cytomegalovirus-associated.

The CDR3 covers 11 residues. Trimming took off 10 bases at V and 6 bases at J, with 13 bases between the two ends. The germline CDR1 and CDR2 sequences are WNHNN and SYGVQD (reference sequence). In the PCR, 60 Vbeta and 13 Jbeta primers were used. Method: immunoSEQ multiplex PCR; TCRdb's copy keeps in-frame clones and lacks some. The sample lists about 150,000 clones, approximately 8.9% seen once, with approximately 7.5% in the top ten. This clone was counted a single time. The antigen is unknown. The origin of this receptor is a woman in her forties in good health and CMV-seropositive. Specimen: PBMCs. The V gene is TRBV10-1, the J gene TRBJ2-7; D is uncertain. CDR3 region: CATRPPSEQYF. CDR3 nucleotide sequence: TGCGCCACCCGTCCCCCTTCCGAGCAGTACTTC.